The 13 T cell receptor beta chains below all came from one sample that was sequenced in a study of shared clonotypes between healthy human individuals. CD45RO negativity and positive selection for CCR7 defined naive CD8 cells, a population that excluded terminally differentiated effector memory CD45RA+ cells. The repertoire was sequenced with immunoSEQ multiplex PCR; TCRdb's copy has only in-frame clones and lacks some. The sample contains about 2.1 million clones, roughly 93% of which appear only once. Sequenced: naive CD8+ T cells from PBMCs. The receptor source for this set is a man between 18 and 29 years old in good health. Some clones in this sample may be carry-over from other donors' samples.

This chain connects TRBV7-2 to TRBJ2-1, with unresolved D. Germline V lookup: CDR1 SGHTA, CDR2 FQGNSA. The V end lost 2 bases, the J end lost 8 bases, and 10 bases lay between the germline ends. The CDR3 loop spans 13 amino acids. The CDR3 coding sequence is TGTGCCAGCAGCTTACCCCCGATCGATGAGCAGTTCTTC. It is translated as CASSLPPIDEQFF.

About this clone itself: Additional DNA sequences in this sample encode the identical CDR3. The V gene is TRBV7-8, the J gene TRBJ2-7; 13 positions match TRBD2. Germline values: CDR1 SGHVS, CDR2 FQNEAQ. V shed 6 bases, J shed 7 bases, and the junction held 9 bases outside the gene matches. CDR3 length equals 15 residues. CDR3 nucleotide sequence: TGTGCCAGCAGTTCTGGACTAGCGGGAGTCGGGGAGCAGTACTTC. Translating it yields CASSSGLAGVGEQYF.

The V gene is TRBV28, the J gene TRBJ1-2; no clear D. CDR3 length: 12 amino acids. Trimming removed 3 bases at V and 8 bases at J, with 10 bases between. Germline V gives CDR1 MDHEN, CDR2 SYDVKM. CDR3 residues: CASSLRRGGYTF. CDR3 DNA sequence: TGTGCCAGCAGTTTGAGGCGCGGGGGCTACACCTTC.

The rearrangement joins TRBV11-2 to TRBJ2-1, with 9 bases lining up with TRBD2. The CDR3 runs to 17 residues. In germline, CDR1 is SGHAT, CDR2 FQNNGV. After removal of 2 bases from V and 5 bases from J, the junction contained 10 bases not matched to a gene. For the CDR3, the DNA is TGTGCCAGCAGCTTAAATCCTTCTAGCGGGGCTAACAATGAGCAGTTCTTC. Amino acid sequence: CASSLNPSSGANNEQFF.

CDR3 DNA sequence: TGTGCCAGCAGCACCCGGGACTCCCGACAAGAGACCCAGTACTTC. It encodes CASSTRDSRQETQYF. The chain joins TRBV9 to TRBJ2-5; maybe TRBD2 (6 bases). This CDR3 comprises 15 residues. Trimming removed 4 bases at V and 2 bases at J, with 15 bases between. CDR1 and CDR2 (germline): SGDLS, YYNGEE. Drawing the rest from reference TRBV9 and TRBJ2-5, the complete variable domain is DSGVTQTPKHLITATGQRVTLRCSPRSGDLSVYWYQQSLDQGLQFLIQYYNGEERAKGNILERFSAQQFPDLHSELNLSSLELGDSALYFCASSTRDSRQETQYFGPGTRLLVL.

The rearrangement uses TRBV28 and TRBJ2-3, with D unresolved. The CDR3 contains 15 residues. Germline V gives CDR1 MDHEN, CDR2 SYDVKM. V was trimmed by 5 bases and J by 0 bases, leaving 12 bases between them. CDR3 nucleotides: TGTGCCAGCAGTCCTCGGGTAGGGAGCACAGATACGCAGTATTTT. Amino acid sequence: CASSPRVGSTDTQYF.

The V gene is TRBV5-6, the J gene TRBJ1-4, with no clear D. The germline V gene has CDR1 SGHDT and CDR2 YYEEEE. V gave up 4 bases and J gave up 1 base, with 14 bases separating them. The CDR3 sequence is 16 residues long. As DNA, the CDR3 is TGTGCCAGCAGCCTGGGCACTTGGAAAACTAATGAAAAACTGTTTTTT. This translates into CASSLGTWKTNEKLFF.

V and J are TRBV7-8 and TRBJ2-5; weak D call: TRBD2 (5 bases). Trimming took 5 bases from V and 2 from J, leaving 21 bases between them. The CDR3 totals 17 residues. The germline V gene encodes CDR1 SGHVS and CDR2 FQNEAQ. CDR3 bases: TGTGCCAGCAGCCGCACTTTTATGGCCGAGGGACAAGAGACCCAGTACTTC. This encodes CASSRTFMAEGQETQYF.

The J gene is TRBJ2-7, the V gene TRBV5-1, with D perhaps matching TRBD2 (6 bases). V was pared by 7 bases and J by 0 bases, with 14 bases between. CDR1 SGHRS and CDR2 YFSETQ come from the germline V gene. The CDR3 has 14 amino acids. DNA of the CDR3: TGCGCCAGCCGCCCCAGCGGGCCCTCCTACGAGCAGTACTTC. Its translation is CASRPSGPSYEQYF.

The chain is built from TRBV10-3 and TRBJ2-7; D gene uncertain. The germline V gene has CDR1 ENHRY and CDR2 SYGVKD. The CDR3 is 15 amino acids. Trimming pared 0 bases from V and 5 bases from J, leaving 14 bases between. CDR3 coding DNA: TGTGCCATCAGTGAGTCGATTCCCAGCCCCAACGAGCAGTACTTC. Its translation is CAISESIPSPNEQYF.

This clone appeared a single time. The chain has TRBV27 and TRBJ2-7, with 7 bases identical to TRBD2. The V segment lost 4 bases and the J segment 2 bases; nucleotides outside the gene matches: 8. CDR3 length: 15 residues. Germline values: CDR1 MNHEY, CDR2 SMNVEV (reference sequence). The CDR3: CASSSIGLEAYEQYF. The CDR3 DNA reads TGTGCCAGCAGTTCCATTGGACTAGAAGCCTACGAGCAGTACTTC.

This chain links TRBV23-1 with TRBJ2-5, with 9 bases aligning to TRBD1. TRBV23-1 is noted as an ORF with a role that remains uncertain. V gave up 4 bases and J gave up 2 bases; unmatched junction bases: 5. This CDR3 contains 15 residues. The CDR3 protein is CASSLRTGAQETQYF. Written as DNA, the CDR3 is TGCGCCAGCAGTCTCCGGACAGGGGCACAAGAGACCCAGTACTTC.

This chain connects TRBV7-9 to TRBJ2-1, with D possibly being TRBD1 (5 bases). The V gene's germline CDR1 is SEHNR and CDR2 FQNEAQ (reference sequence). This CDR3 comprises 12 residues. V lost 5 bases and J lost 10, with 12 bases in between. The CDR3 coding sequence is TGTGCCAGCAGCCTGGGGCCTCAGGAGCAGTTCTTC. Translating gives CASSLGPQEQFF.